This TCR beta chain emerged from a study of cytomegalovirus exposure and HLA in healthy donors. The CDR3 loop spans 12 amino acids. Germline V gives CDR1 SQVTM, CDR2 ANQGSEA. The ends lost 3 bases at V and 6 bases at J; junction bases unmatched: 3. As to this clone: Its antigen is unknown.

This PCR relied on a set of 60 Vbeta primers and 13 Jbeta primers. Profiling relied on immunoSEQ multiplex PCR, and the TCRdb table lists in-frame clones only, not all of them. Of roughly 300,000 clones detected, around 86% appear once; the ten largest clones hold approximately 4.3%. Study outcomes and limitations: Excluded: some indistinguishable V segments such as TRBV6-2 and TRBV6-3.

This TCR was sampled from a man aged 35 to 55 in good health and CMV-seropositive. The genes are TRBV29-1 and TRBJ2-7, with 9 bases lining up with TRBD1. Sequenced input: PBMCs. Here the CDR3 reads CSVEGQGFEQYF. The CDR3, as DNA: TGCAGCGTTGAGGGACAGGGATTCGAGCAGTACTTC.